This T cell receptor (beta chain) was retrieved from a study of blood T cell repertoires in COVID-19. Overall study: Spain, Italy and the United States supplied samples that represented acute and convalescent COVID-19. Sources were T cells, B-cell-depleted T cells, or PBMCs; the material itself was cDNA or gDNA.

This CDR3 is built from 14 residues. V was pared by 0 bases and J by 0 bases, with 4 bases between. Per the germline V gene, CDR1 is LGHNA and CDR2 is YSLEER. The table came from immunoSEQ multiplex PCR; TCRdb's copy has only in-frame clones and leaves some out. The top ten hold less than 3% of the sample, which has about 170,000 clones, around 87% seen once. Followed over time, Seattle patients had been enrolled while infection was active. The receptor comes from a woman of 80 years or more with COVID-19, enrolled during active disease. The sequencing input was peripheral blood. The V and J genes are TRBV4-3 and TRBJ2-3, with D hard to call. The CDR3 region has the DNA TGCGCCAGCAGCCAAGACAGTAGCACAGATACGCAGTATTTT. This codes for CASSQDSSTDTQYF.